The source of this T cell receptor beta chain is a study of blood T cell repertoires in COVID-19. Study as a whole: Specimens from acute and convalescent COVID-19 originated in the United States, Italy and Spain. Sources were T cells, B-cell-depleted T cells, or PBMCs; the material itself was cDNA or gDNA.

Source study methods: Reference gene primer amplification gave nucleated cell count estimates. TCRdb's table, derived via immunoSEQ multiplex PCR, lists solely in-frame clones and lacks some. That table supplies the V and J calls and clone size; D and trimming were determined from the DNA. The sample shows hundreds of thousands of clones, approximately 86% of them seen only once. Germline CDR1 and CDR2: SQVTM and ANQGSEA. Trimming took 6 bases from V and 5 from J, leaving 13 bases between them. This CDR3 is built from 13 residues. The sample consisted of peripheral blood. The chain has TRBV29-1 and TRBJ2-2; D possibly corresponds to TRBD2 (5 bases). The sequence derives from a woman aged 60-75 years who had recovered from COVID-19. In DNA, the CDR3 is TGCAGCGTGGGAGTTCTAGCAACCGGGGAGCTGTTTTTT. It translates to CSVGVLATGELFF.